A selection of T cell receptor beta chains follows, all from one sample in a study of siplizumab effects on memory and regulatory T cells. The repertoire was sequenced with immunoSEQ multiplex PCR; TCRdb's copy has only in-frame clones and lacks some. The top ten clones hold approximately 5.3% of a sample with more than 60,000 clones, roughly 93% of them seen once. Source material: CD8+ T cells sorted from blood. The receptors shown here come from a human donor in good health. Each CDR3 is given with its conserved first and last residue. The order of the fields is V gene, CDR3 length, D gene, clone size, J gene, CDR3 DNA, CDR3 protein. The D gene is left open where the match is weak. Where a row states a size, it is once, few, many or the class of an expanded clone; other rows omit it.

TRBV7-9,15,TRBD1,NA,TRBJ1-2,TGTGCCAGCAGCTTGGGGGACAGGGGGTACTATGGCTACACCTTC,CASSLGDRGYYGYTF
TRBV5-4,12,NA,NA,TRBJ1-2,TGTGCCAGCAGCTTGGTTCCCAACATCTACACCTTC,CASSLVPNIYTF
TRBV5-4,13,NA,NA,TRBJ2-3,TGTGCCAGCCGGCTGGGGTTGTCGGATACGCAGTATTTT,CASRLGLSDTQYF
TRBV9,15,NA,NA,TRBJ1-4,TGTGCCAGCAGCGTAGGTGGGGAATCACTTGAAAAACTGTTTTTT,CASSVGGESLEKLFF
TRBV29-1,12,TRBD1,NA,TRBJ2-7,TGCAGCATCCGGGACAGAAGCTACGAGCAGTACTTC,CSIRDRSYEQYF
TRBV4-1,14,NA,NA,TRBJ2-5,TGCGCCAGCAGCCAAGTATCAGGTCAAGAGACCCAGTACTTC,CASSQVSGQETQYF
TRBV10-1,13,NA,once,TRBJ2-7,TGCGCCAGCAGTCGCGACAGCACCTACGAGCAGTACTTC,CASSRDSTYEQYF
TRBV19,15,NA,NA,TRBJ1-5,TGTGCCAGTAGTATAACCCATTATAGCAATCAGCCCCAGCATTTT,CASSITHYSNQPQHF
TRBV11-3,12,NA,NA,TRBJ1-1,TGTGCCAGCAGCTTATCCGGAACTGAAGCTTTCTTT,CASSLSGTEAFF
TRBV4-1,13,TRBD1,NA,TRBJ2-7,TGCGCCAGCAGCCAGGACAGGGGGTACGAGCAGTACTTC,CASSQDRGYEQYF
TRBV9,13,NA,NA,TRBJ2-7,TGTGCCAGCAGCGTAGAGGGTCCCCAGGGGCAGTACTTC,CASSVEGPQGQYF
TRBV5-1,14,NA,NA,TRBJ2-1,TGCGCCAGCAGCTTTACTGGCTCCTACAATGAGCAGTTCTTC,CASSFTGSYNEQFF
TRBV4-1,13,NA,NA,TRBJ1-5,TGCGCCAGCAGCCAAGACCTGGTCGGGCCCCAGCATTTT,CASSQDLVGPQHF
TRBV7-7,15,NA,NA,TRBJ2-7,TGTGCCAGCACCTTGACCGACAGGCCCCCCTACGAGCAGTACTTC,CASTLTDRPPYEQYF
TRBV7-6,13,NA,NA,TRBJ1-1,TGTGCCAGCAGCCCCACAGGGAACACTGAAGCTTTCTTT,CASSPTGNTEAFF
TRBV4-1,15,NA,NA,TRBJ1-5,TGCGCCAGCAGCCAAGAGGACTGGGCCAATCAGCCCCAGCATTTT,CASSQEDWANQPQHF
TRBV13,15,TRBD1,NA,TRBJ2-1,TGTGCCAGCAGCCTAGAAGGGGGCCGCTACAATGAGCAGTTCTTC,CASSLEGGRYNEQFF
TRBV11-1,16,NA,NA,TRBJ2-1,TGTGCCAGCAGCTTGAGACAGCCCAGCTCCTACAATGAGCAGTTCTTC,CASSLRQPSSYNEQFF
TRBV7-3,13,NA,NA,TRBJ2-2,TGTGCCAGCAGCTCGGACTACTTTGGGGAGCTGTTTTTT,CASSSDYFGELFF
TRBV27,16,TRBD2,NA,TRBJ2-2,TGTGCCAGCAGCGACGGACTAGCGGGGAACACCGGGGAGCTGTTTTTT,CASSDGLAGNTGELFF
TRBV15,15,TRBD1,NA,TRBJ2-1,TGTGCCACCAGCAGCCCGGGACAGGGTATCAATGAGCAGTTCTTC,CATSSPGQGINEQFF
TRBV28,14,NA,NA,TRBJ1-5,TGTGCCAGCAGTTTAATGGGGGGCGGGCAGCCCCAGCATTTT,CASSLMGGGQPQHF
TRBV5-4,14,NA,NA,TRBJ2-5,TGTGCCAGCAGCGGACTACAGGGAGGAGAGACCCAGTACTTC,CASSGLQGGETQYF
TRBV2,15,TRBD1,NA,TRBJ1-4,TGTGCCAGCACCGACAGGGGGTTGGCTAATGAAAAACTGTTTTTT,CASTDRGLANEKLFF
TRBV21-1,16,NA,NA,TRBJ2-5,TGTGCCAGCCCCCAGGGGTCGGGACAGTACCAAGAGACCCAGTACTTC,CASPQGSGQYQETQYF
TRBV7-3,9,NA,NA,TRBJ1-2,TGTGCCTGGGGGGGTGGCTACACCTTC,CAWGGGYTF
TRBV5-4,11,NA,NA,TRBJ2-7,TGTGCCAGCAGCTTAGGGGGCGAGCAGTACTTC,CASSLGGEQYF
TRBV10-3,14,NA,NA,TRBJ2-1,TGTGCCATCAAATCGGCCAGATACTACAATGAGCAGTTCTTC,CAIKSARYYNEQFF
TRBV7-7,14,NA,NA,TRBJ2-5,TGTGCCAGCAGCTTACCCCAGCCCGAGGAGACCCAGTACTTC,CASSLPQPEETQYF
TRBV5-4,14,NA,once,TRBJ1-6,TGTGCCAGCAGCTTCTCAGGGGCGGGTTCACCCCTCCACTTT,CASSFSGAGSPLHF
TRBV19,15,TRBD1,NA,TRBJ2-3,TGTGCCAGTAGTATAGGGGGGACAGTGACAGATACGCAGTATTTT,CASSIGGTVTDTQYF
TRBV14,18,TRBD2,NA,TRBJ2-1,TGTGCCAGCAGCCAAGGAGCGGGGGCCCTTCTTTTCTACAATGAGCAGTTCTTC,CASSQGAGALLFYNEQFF
TRBV4-1,12,NA,once,TRBJ1-1,TGCGCCAGCAGCCAAGACCGGGTAATAGCTTTCTTT,CASSQDRVIAFF
TRBV7-9,13,TRBD1,NA,TRBJ2-7,TGTGCCAGCAGCCGATTTGACAGGGACGAGCAGTACTTC,CASSRFDRDEQYF
TRBV4-3,13,NA,NA,TRBJ2-7,TGCGCCAGCAGCCCGACAGGAGCCTACGAGCAGTACTTC,CASSPTGAYEQYF
TRBV4-1,15,TRBD1,NA,TRBJ1-6,TGCGCCAGCAGCCAAACTGACAGGGGAGATTCACCCCTCCACTTT,CASSQTDRGDSPLHF
TRBV4-2,17,TRBD2,NA,TRBJ2-3,TGTGCCAGCAGCCAAGTGACCAGCGGGGCTGGACCGATAAAGCAGTATTTT,CASSQVTSGAGPIKQYF
TRBV10-2,13,TRBD1,NA,TRBJ2-7,TGCGCCAGCAGAGGACAGGGGTTAGGCGAGCAGTACTTC,CASRGQGLGEQYF
TRBV15,17,NA,NA,TRBJ2-1,TGTGCCACCAGCACTGCCGGGACAATTCTTGCCTACAATGAGCAGTTCTTC,CATSTAGTILAYNEQFF
TRBV7-2,14,TRBD2,NA,TRBJ2-7,TGTGCCAGCAGTCCCGGGGGGGGTTCTTTGGAGCAGTACTTC,CASSPGGGSLEQYF